Listed here are 26 T cell receptor beta chains from one sample, sequenced in a study of blood T cell dynamics during melanoma immunotherapy. Time point of the sample: week 3, after first cycle of checkpoint inhibitor. This table comes from immunoSEQ multiplex PCR, and its TCRdb copy is limited to in-frame clones, with some not included. The data show 15,000 or so clones, 94% seen once. Sample: effector memory CD8+ T cells from blood, taken from a patient treated with checkpoint blockade. The source of these receptors is a human donor with melanoma.

CDR3 loop: CASSRAGNEQFF. The DNA of the CDR3 is TGTGCCAGCAGCAGGGCGGGGAATGAGCAGTTCTTC. This chain joins TRBV7-8 and TRBJ2-1; possible D gene TRBD2, 6 bases. Germline V CDR1 and CDR2: SGHVS, FQNEAQ. V lost 5 bases and J 7 bases, leaving 9 bases between the germline ends. The CDR3 sequence is 12 residues long.

The chain's CDR3 is CASSSGLVITGELFF. CDR3 sequence (DNA): TGCGCCAGCAGCTCCGGACTAGTGATAACCGGGGAGCTGTTTTTT. The V call is TRBV10-1, the J call TRBJ2-2; 7 bases fit TRBD2. The J segment lost 5 bases and the V segment lost 6 bases, leaving 9 bases of the junction unmatched. There are 15 residues in the CDR3. Germline V gives CDR1 WNHNN, CDR2 SYGVQD (reference sequence).

The V gene is TRBV27, the J gene TRBJ2-6; the D is unclear. V was trimmed by 0 bases and J by 3 bases, leaving 0 bases between them. CDR3 size: 13 residues. The V gene's germline CDR1 is MNHEY and CDR2 SMNVEV (reference sequence). CDR3 residues: CASSLSGANVLTF. The CDR3 region has the DNA TGTGCCAGCAGTTTATCTGGGGCCAACGTCCTGACTTTC.

The gene calls are TRBV9 and TRBJ2-7; 11 nucleotides match TRBD1. The trim removed 0 bases at V and 3 bases at J, leaving 2 bases unmatched. The CDR3 covers 15 residues. Germline CDR1 reads SGDLS; CDR2 reads YYNGEE. The CDR3 sequence is CASSVGDRGVYEQYF. CDR3 nucleotide sequence: TGTGCCAGCAGCGTAGGGGACAGGGGGGTCTACGAGCAGTACTTC. Based on the CDR3 plus reference TRBV9 and TRBJ2-7, the full variable domain is DSGVTQTPKHLITATGQRVTLRCSPRSGDLSVYWYQQSLDQGLQFLIQYYNGEERAKGNILERFSAQQFPDLHSELNLSSLELGDSALYFCASSVGDRGVYEQYFGPGTRLTVT.

V usage is TRBV4-1 and J usage is TRBJ1-1; D is unresolved. With 4 bases removed from V and 1 base from J, the gap between germline ends came to 10 bases. The CDR3 is 14 amino acids. Germline assignment: CDR1 MGHRA and CDR2 YSYEKL. CDR3 DNA: TGCGCCAGCAGCCTAGTGGCGGGGAACACTGAAGCTTTCTTT. Amino acid sequence: CASSLVAGNTEAFF.

The chain uses TRBV19 and TRBJ2-1, with D possibly matching TRBD2 (7 bases). Trimming removed 1 base at V and 2 bases at J, with 24 bases between. Germline V gene sequence: CDR1 LNHDA, CDR2 SQIVND (reference sequence). This CDR3 has 20 amino acids. CDR3 nucleotide sequence: TGTGCCAGTAGTATAGGTACTTGGGGGAGGGCCGCAGGGGCCTACAATGAGCAGTTCTTC. It is translated as CASSIGTWGRAAGAYNEQFF.

The chain uses TRBV2 and TRBJ2-7; TRBD1 matches 9 bases. The CDR3 length is 14 residues. Per the germline V gene, CDR1 is SNHLY and CDR2 is FYNNEI. V lost 3 bases to trimming and J lost 7 bases; unmatched junction nucleotides: 7. CDR3 amino acids: CASSETQGAEEQYF. CDR3 DNA sequence: TGTGCCAGCAGTGAGACACAGGGGGCTGAGGAGCAGTACTTC.

Note on this clone: Compared with germline, one end of the junction differs, possibly owing to a read error. V gene TRBV9 combines with J gene TRBJ2-1, with 10 bases identical to TRBD2. This CDR3 has 16 amino acids. In germline, CDR1 is SGDLS, CDR2 YYNGEE. CDR3 protein: CAGSVGASGSGVEQFF. Written as DNA, the CDR3 is TGTGCCGGCAGCGTAGGGGCTAGCGGGAGTGGTGTTGAGCAGTTCTTC.

This rearrangement joins TRBV2 to TRBJ2-7, with a possible D match to TRBD1 (6 bases). The CDR3 is 13 amino acids. Germline V gene sequence: CDR1 SNHLY, CDR2 FYNNEI. V lost 3 bases and J 4 bases, leaving 10 bases between the germline ends. This chain's CDR3 is CASSEGTHYEQYF. CDR3 in DNA: TGTGCCAGCAGTGAGGGGACACATTACGAGCAGTACTTC. Combining the CDR3 with reference TRBV2 and TRBJ2-7 gives the whole variable domain EPEVTQTPSHQVTQMGQEVILRCVPISNHLYFYWYRQILGQKVEFLVSFYNNEISEKSEIFDDQFSVERPDGSNFTLKIRSTKLEDSAMYFCASSEGTHYEQYFGPGTRLTVT.

The rearrangement uses TRBV13 and TRBJ1-3; D perhaps matches TRBD1 (6 bases). CDR1 PRHDT and CDR2 FYEKMQ come from the germline V gene (reference sequence). The CDR3 consists of 14 residues. V lost 6 bases to trimming and J lost 3 bases, with 12 bases between them. This CDR3 is CASSKRGFGNTIYF. Here the CDR3 DNA reads TGTGCCAGCAGTAAAAGGGGGTTTGGAAACACCATATATTTT. Based on the CDR3 plus reference TRBV13 and TRBJ1-3, the full variable domain is AAGVIQSPRHLIKEKRETATLKCYPIPRHDTVYWYQQGPGQDPQFLISFYEKMQSDKGSIPDRFSAQQFSDYHSELNMSSLELGDSALYFCASSKRGFGNTIYFGEGSWLTVV.

V and J are TRBV21-1 and TRBJ1-5; the table's D call, TRBD1, was not checked against the DNA. TRBV21-1 counts as a pseudogene. The CDR3 loop spans 13 amino acids. The CDR3 sequence: CASRDRNNQPQHF. The CDR3 DNA sequence: TGTGCCAGCCGGGACAGGAACAATCAGCCCCAGCATTTT.

With regard to this clone: An end of the junction does not agree with germline; a read error may underlie this. The chain carries TRBV11-2 and TRBJ2-1, with TRBD2 matching over 12 bases. This CDR3 contains 16 residues. CDR1 SGHAT and CDR2 FQNNGV come from the germline V gene. The CDR3 is CASSFASGRAYNEQFF. CDR3 nucleotide sequence: TGTGCCAGCAGCTTCGCTAGCGGGAGGGCCTATAATGAGCAGTTCTTC.

The V gene is TRBV7-9, the J gene TRBJ1-1; D is uncertain. CDR1 is SEHNR and CDR2 is FQNEAQ in the germline V gene (reference sequence). Trimming cost V 6 bases and J 1 base, with 6 bases left between them. The CDR3 extends over 12 amino acids. The CDR3 bases are TGTGCCAGCAGAAGTGGGAACACTGAAGCTTTCTTT. Translating it yields CASRSGNTEAFF.

V usage is TRBV7-9 and J usage is TRBJ2-7; the D gene is possibly TRBD2 (7 bases). Germline CDR1 reads SEHNR; CDR2 reads FQNEAQ (reference sequence). The CDR3 is 12 residues long. The V gene lost 4 bases and the J gene lost 6 bases, with 10 bases spanning the gap. The CDR3: CASSWGGAEQYF. The CDR3 nucleotides read TGTGCCAGCAGCTGGGGGGGGGCCGAGCAGTACTTC.

The chain combines TRBV5-5 with TRBJ1-5; D gene unclear. V was clipped by 0 bases and J by 0 bases, with 7 bases between them. This CDR3 has 15 residues. CDR1 is SGHKS and CDR2 is YYEKEE in the germline V gene (reference sequence). The CDR3 nucleotides are TGTGCCAGCAGCTTGGGCCCCGGTAGCAATCAGCCCCAGCATTTT. Translated: CASSLGPGSNQPQHF.

This clone came up once. The CDR3 sequence: CASSPGPASYF. The CDR3 DNA reads TGTGCCAGCAGTCCGGGACCTGCTTCGTACTTC. The chain couples TRBV28 to TRBJ2-7; tentatively, D is TRBD1 or TRBD2 (5 bases each). The CDR3 has 11 residues. Trimming cost V 5 bases and J 12 bases, with 14 bases left between them. CDR1 is MDHEN, CDR2 SYDVKM, per germline.

The chain joins TRBV5-4 to TRBJ2-7; D gene uncertain. Trimming removed 0 bases at V and 3 bases at J, with 10 bases between. CDR3 length: 14 residues. Germline V gene data show CDR1 as SGHNT and CDR2 as YYREEE (reference sequence). In DNA, the CDR3 is TGTGCCAGCAGCTTGGACGAGTTCTTCTACGAGCAGTACTTC. Protein: CASSLDEFFYEQYF. The full variable domain, completed using reference TRBV5-4 and TRBJ2-7, is ETGVTQSPTHLIKTRGQQVTLRCSSQSGHNTVSWYQQALGQGPQFIFQYYREEENGRGNFPPRFSGLQFPNYSSELNVNALELDDSALYLCASSLDEFFYEQYFGPGTRLTVT.

The chain combines TRBV11-2 with TRBJ2-7; D gene unclear. Germline CDR1 is SGHAT and CDR2 is FQNNGV. The ends were cut back, 1 base at V and 1 base at J, with 2 bases in the middle. CDR3 length: 12 residues. The CDR3 loop is CASSLVSYEQYF. The CDR3 coding sequence is TGTGCCAGCAGCTTAGTTTCCTACGAGCAGTACTTC.

V and J are TRBV10-3 and TRBJ2-3; TRBD1 aligns across 9 bases. CDR1 and CDR2 (germline): ENHRY, SYGVKD. The CDR3 spans 17 residues. The V segment lost 0 bases and the J segment 2 bases; nucleotides outside the gene matches: 6. The CDR3 is CAISESVGTGITDTQYF. CDR3 DNA sequence: TGTGCCATCAGTGAGTCGGTCGGGACAGGGATCACAGATACGCAGTATTTT.

The chain carries TRBV27 and TRBJ2-5; D is undetermined. The germline V gene encodes CDR1 MNHEY and CDR2 SMNVEV (reference sequence). This CDR3 contains 11 residues. V lost 9 bases and J 5 bases, leaving 10 bases between the germline ends. DNA of the CDR3: TGTGCCAGTAAAGGGATGGAGACCCAGTACTTC. Its translation: CASKGMETQYF.

V usage is TRBV7-8 and J usage is TRBJ2-1, with D possibly being TRBD2 (6 bases). CDR1 SGHVS and CDR2 FQNEAQ come from the germline V gene. The CDR3 runs 16 residues. The V and J ends lost 5 bases and 0 bases respectively, with 14 bases between them. The CDR3, as DNA: TGTGCCAGCAGCCCGTGGGGGGAGGCCTCCTACAATGAGCAGTTCTTC. Translating gives CASSPWGEASYNEQFF.

This chain connects TRBV19 to TRBJ2-7; D is ambiguous. Germline V gene data show CDR1 as LNHDA and CDR2 as SQIVND (reference sequence). This CDR3 is 11 amino acids long. Trimming took 9 bases from V and 5 from J, leaving 11 bases between them. The CDR3 bases are TGTGCCAGCCGAGGCCACGACGAGCAGTACTTC. Translation gives CASRGHDEQYF.

The gene calls are TRBV15 and TRBJ1-1, with no clear D. The CDR3 is made up of 14 amino acids. V lost 6 bases and J lost 0, with 11 bases in between. Looked up from germline, CDR1 is LNHNV and CDR2 is YYDKDF (reference sequence). The CDR3 region is CATSRQAMNTEAFF. CDR3 sequence (DNA): TGTGCCACCAGTAGGCAGGCGATGAACACTGAAGCTTTCTTT.

V and J are TRBV29-1 and TRBJ2-1; 8 nucleotides agree with TRBD1. In germline, CDR1 is SQVTM, CDR2 ANQGSEA. V trimming: 1 base; J trimming: 14 bases; junction bases outside the gene matches: 13. The CDR3 length is 14 residues. The CDR3 is CSVEGTGTSFIEFF. CDR3 nucleotide sequence: TGCAGCGTTGAAGGGACAGGGACCTCCTTTATTGAGTTCTTC.

The gene calls are TRBV6-1 and TRBJ2-7; 11 nucleotides line up with TRBD2. J was trimmed by 2 bases and V by 1 base; bases with no gene match: 7. Per germline, CDR1 MNHNS and CDR2 SASEGT. The CDR3 is 17 residues long. The CDR3 loop reads CASSEEGGLADPYEQYF. CDR3 nucleotides: TGTGCCAGCAGTGAAGAGGGGGGACTAGCGGATCCCTACGAGCAGTACTTC.

The rearrangement links TRBV28 to TRBJ2-1; D remains ambiguous. Germline V gives CDR1 MDHEN, CDR2 SYDVKM. The CDR3 loop spans 11 amino acids. Trimming removed 9 bases at V and 7 bases at J, with 10 bases between. The CDR3 protein is CASTLANEQFF. The CDR3, as DNA: TGTGCCAGTACCCTCGCTAATGAGCAGTTCTTC.